The 3 T cell receptor beta chains below come from one sample, sequenced in a study of neurological immune-mediated disorders. TCRdb processed the 5' RACE reads anew with MiXCR; each CDR3 protein has one entry. Among around 60,000 distinct CDR3 sequences, 3% to 4% were seen once, and the ten largest hold approximately 6.6%. Sequenced: PBMCs. The receptor source for this set is an older woman with multiple sclerosis.

This clonotype occurred many times. The chain uses TRBV29-1 and TRBJ1-2, with D possibly being TRBD1 (6 bases). Germline V gene sequence: CDR1 SQVTM, CDR2 ANQGSEA. The V gene lost 5 bases and the J gene lost 4 bases, with 23 bases spanning the gap. The CDR3 contains 16 residues. CDR3: CSVSSLRRWGAYGYTF. CDR3 bases: TGCAGCGTTTCTTCCCTTAGGCGATGGGGGGCCTATGGCTACACCTTC.

This clonotype has a count of ten or more. The chain uses TRBV29-1 and TRBJ2-5, with a weak D call TRBD1 (6 bases). Germline V lookup: CDR1 SQVTM, CDR2 ANQGSEA. V lost 5 bases to trimming and J lost 8 bases, with 15 bases between them. This CDR3 comprises 12 residues. CDR3 region: CSVYRRGGTQYF. CDR3 coding DNA: TGCAGCGTTTACCGACGAGGGGGTACCCAGTACTTC.

This clonotype was seen only a few times. The chain employs TRBV7-2 and TRBJ2-7, with 9 nucleotides matching TRBD1. The germline gives CDR1 SGHTA, CDR2 FQGNSA. This CDR3 contains 13 residues. Trimming cost V 5 bases and J 5 bases; bases outside gene matches: 4. The CDR3 sequence: CASSRGQGNEQYF. The CDR3 nucleotides read TGTGCCAGCAGCCGGGGACAGGGCAACGAGCAGTACTTC.